The clone carrying this T cell receptor (beta chain) was found once. V lost 4 bases to trimming and J lost 2 bases; unmatched junction nucleotides: 5. Germline values: CDR1 ENHRY, CDR2 SYGVKD. The CDR3 runs 15 residues. Assay: immunoSEQ multiplex PCR; the TCRdb copy retains only in-frame clones and omits some. The table lists approximately 76,000 clones, just over 85% of them singletons. These data are taken from a study of blood T cell repertoires in COVID-19. Across the study: Samples of COVID-19 (acute and convalescent) were obtained from the United States, Italy and Spain. The analysed material was cDNA or gDNA that came from T cells, B-cell-depleted T cells, or PBMCs.

The chain carries TRBV10-3 and TRBJ2-3; TRBD2 agrees at 8 bases. The TCR was taken from a human donor in a cohort sampled during active COVID-19. The sequencing input was peripheral blood. The CDR3 DNA reads TGTGCCATCAGTGCCCCAGCGGGGGACACAGATACGCAGTATTTT. This sequence encodes CAISAPAGDTDTQYF.